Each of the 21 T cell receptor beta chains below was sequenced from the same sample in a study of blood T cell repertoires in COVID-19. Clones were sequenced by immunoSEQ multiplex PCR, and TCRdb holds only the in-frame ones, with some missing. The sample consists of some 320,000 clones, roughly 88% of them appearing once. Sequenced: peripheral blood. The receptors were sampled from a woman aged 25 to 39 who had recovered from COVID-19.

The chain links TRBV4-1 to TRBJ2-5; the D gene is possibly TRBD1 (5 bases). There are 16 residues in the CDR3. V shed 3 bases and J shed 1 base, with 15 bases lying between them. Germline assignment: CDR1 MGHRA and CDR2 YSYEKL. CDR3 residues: CASSHVNGAGQETQYF. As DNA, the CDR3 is TGCGCCAGCAGCCACGTAAATGGGGCAGGCCAAGAGACCCAGTACTTC.

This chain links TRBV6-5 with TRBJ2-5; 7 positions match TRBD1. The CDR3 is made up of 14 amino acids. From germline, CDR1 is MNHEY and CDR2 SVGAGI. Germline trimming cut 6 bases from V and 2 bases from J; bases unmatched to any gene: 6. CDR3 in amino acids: CASRTRGQQETQYF. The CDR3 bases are TGTGCCAGCAGGACCCGGGGACAGCAAGAGACCCAGTACTTC.

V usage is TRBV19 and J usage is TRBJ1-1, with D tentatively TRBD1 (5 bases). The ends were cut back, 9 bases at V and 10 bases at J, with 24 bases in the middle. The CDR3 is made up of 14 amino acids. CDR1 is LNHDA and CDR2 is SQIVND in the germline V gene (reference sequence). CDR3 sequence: CASTPPGGTKGAFF. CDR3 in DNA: TGTGCCAGCACCCCCCCAGGAGGGACTAAGGGAGCTTTCTTT. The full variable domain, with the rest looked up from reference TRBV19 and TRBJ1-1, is DGGITQSPKYLFRKEGQNVTLSCEQNLNHDAMYWYRQDPGQGLRLIYYSQIVNDFQKGDIAEGYSVSREKKESFPLTVTSAQKNPTAFYLCASTPPGGTKGAFFGQGTRLTVV.

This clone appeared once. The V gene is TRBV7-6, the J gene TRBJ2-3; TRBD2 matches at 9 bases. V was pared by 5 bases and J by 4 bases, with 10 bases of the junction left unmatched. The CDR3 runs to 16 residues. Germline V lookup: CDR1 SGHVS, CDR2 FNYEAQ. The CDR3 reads CASSPRGGGPSDTQYF. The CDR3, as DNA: TGTGCCAGCAGCCCCCGCGGGGGGGGGCCATCAGATACGCAGTATTTT.

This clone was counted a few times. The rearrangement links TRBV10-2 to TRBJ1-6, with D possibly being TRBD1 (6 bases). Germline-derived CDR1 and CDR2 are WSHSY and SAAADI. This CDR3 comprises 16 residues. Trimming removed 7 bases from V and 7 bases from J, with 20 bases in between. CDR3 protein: CASKSMNRGWNSPLHF. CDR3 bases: TGCGCCAGCAAATCAATGAATAGGGGGTGGAATTCACCCCTCCACTTT.

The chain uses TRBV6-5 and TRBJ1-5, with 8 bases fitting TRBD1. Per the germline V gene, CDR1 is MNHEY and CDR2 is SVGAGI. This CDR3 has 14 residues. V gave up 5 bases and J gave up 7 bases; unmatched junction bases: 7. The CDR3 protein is CASSPGGEIQPQHF. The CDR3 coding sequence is TGTGCCAGCAGTCCAGGGGGCGAAATACAGCCCCAGCATTTT.

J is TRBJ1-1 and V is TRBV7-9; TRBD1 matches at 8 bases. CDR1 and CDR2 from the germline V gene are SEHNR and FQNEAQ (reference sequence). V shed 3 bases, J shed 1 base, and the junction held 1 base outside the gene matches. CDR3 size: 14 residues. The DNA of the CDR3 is TGTGCCAGCAGCTTGGACAGGGAGAACACTGAAGCTTTCTTT. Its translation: CASSLDRENTEAFF.

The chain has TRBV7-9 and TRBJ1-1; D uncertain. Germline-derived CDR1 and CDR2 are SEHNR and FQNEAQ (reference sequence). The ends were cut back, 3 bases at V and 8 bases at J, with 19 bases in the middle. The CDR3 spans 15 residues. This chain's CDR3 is CASSFSYRMAVEAFF. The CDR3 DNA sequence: TGTGCCAGCAGCTTTAGCTATAGAATGGCAGTCGAAGCTTTCTTT.

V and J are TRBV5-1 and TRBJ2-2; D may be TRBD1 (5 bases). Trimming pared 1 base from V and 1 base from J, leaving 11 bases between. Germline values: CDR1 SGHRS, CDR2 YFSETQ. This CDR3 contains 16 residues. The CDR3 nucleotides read TGCGCCAGCAGCTTGAGAGCGCAGGGGAACACCGGGGAGCTGTTTTTT. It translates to CASSLRAQGNTGELFF. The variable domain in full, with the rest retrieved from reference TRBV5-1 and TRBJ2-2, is KAGVTQTPRYLIKTRGQQVTLSCSPISGHRSVSWYQQTPGQGLQFLFEYFSETQRNKGNFPGRFSGRQFSNSRSEMNVSTLELGDSALYLCASSLRAQGNTGELFFGEGSRLTVL.

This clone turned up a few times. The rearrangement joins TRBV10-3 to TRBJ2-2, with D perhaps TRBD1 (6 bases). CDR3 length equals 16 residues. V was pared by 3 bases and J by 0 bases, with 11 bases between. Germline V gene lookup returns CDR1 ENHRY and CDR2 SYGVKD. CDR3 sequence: CAISDSGTTNTGELFF. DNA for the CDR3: TGTGCCATCAGTGACTCTGGGACAACGAACACCGGGGAGCTGTTTTTT.

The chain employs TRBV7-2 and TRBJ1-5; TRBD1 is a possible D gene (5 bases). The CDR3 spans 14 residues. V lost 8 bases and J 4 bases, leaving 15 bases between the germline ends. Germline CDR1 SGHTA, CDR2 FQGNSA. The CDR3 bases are TGTGCCAGCGCCCTCTCGGGGGTTAATCAGCCCCAGCATTTT. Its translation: CASALSGVNQPQHF.

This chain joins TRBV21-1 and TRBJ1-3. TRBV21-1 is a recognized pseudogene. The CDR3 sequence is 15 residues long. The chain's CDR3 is CASSKLGTSGNTIYF. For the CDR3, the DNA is TGTGCCAGCAGCAAATTAGGGACTTCTGGAAACACCATATATTTT.

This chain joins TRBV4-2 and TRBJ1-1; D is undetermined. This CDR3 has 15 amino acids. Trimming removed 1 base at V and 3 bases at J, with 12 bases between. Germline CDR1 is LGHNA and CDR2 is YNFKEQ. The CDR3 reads CASSQADGSDTEAFF. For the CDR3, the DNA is TGTGCCAGCAGCCAAGCGGATGGCAGCGACACTGAAGCTTTCTTT.

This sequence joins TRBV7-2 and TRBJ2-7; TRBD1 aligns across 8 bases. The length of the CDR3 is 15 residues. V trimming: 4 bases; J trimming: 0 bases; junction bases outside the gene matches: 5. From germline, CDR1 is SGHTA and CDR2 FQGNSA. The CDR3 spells CASSSGGAGSYEQYF. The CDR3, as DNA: TGTGCCAGCAGCTCAGGGGGCGCGGGCTCCTACGAGCAGTACTTC.

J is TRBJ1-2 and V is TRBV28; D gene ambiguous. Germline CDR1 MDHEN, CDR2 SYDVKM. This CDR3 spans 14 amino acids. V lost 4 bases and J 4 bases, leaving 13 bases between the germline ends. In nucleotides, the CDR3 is TGTGCCAGCAGTTCCGTTGGGCTTACCTATGGCTACACCTTC. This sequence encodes CASSSVGLTYGYTF.

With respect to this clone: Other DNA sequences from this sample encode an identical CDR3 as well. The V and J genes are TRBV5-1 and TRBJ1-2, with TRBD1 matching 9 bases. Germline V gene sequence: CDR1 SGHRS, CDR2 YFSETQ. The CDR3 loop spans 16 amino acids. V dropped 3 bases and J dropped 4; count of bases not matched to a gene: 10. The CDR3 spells CASSSNPGQGGYGYTF. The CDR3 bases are TGCGCCAGCAGCTCAAATCCGGGACAGGGAGGCTATGGCTACACCTTC.

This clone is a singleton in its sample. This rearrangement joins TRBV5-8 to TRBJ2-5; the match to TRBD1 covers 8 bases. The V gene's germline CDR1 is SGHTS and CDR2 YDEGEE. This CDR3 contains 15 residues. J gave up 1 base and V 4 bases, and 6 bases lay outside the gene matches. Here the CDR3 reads CASSPGQVVQETQYF. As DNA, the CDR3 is TGTGCCAGCAGCCCGGGACAGGTGGTCCAAGAGACCCAGTACTTC.

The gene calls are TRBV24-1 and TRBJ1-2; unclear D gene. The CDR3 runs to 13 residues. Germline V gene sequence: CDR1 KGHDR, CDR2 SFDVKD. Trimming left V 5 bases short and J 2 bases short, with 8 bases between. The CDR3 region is CATSVRQNYGYTF. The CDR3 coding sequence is TGTGCCACCAGTGTGAGGCAGAACTATGGCTACACCTTC.

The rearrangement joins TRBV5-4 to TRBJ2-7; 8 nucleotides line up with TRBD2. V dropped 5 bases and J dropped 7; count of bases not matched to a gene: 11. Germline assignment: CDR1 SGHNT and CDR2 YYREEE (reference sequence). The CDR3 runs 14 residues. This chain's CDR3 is CASSPPGGPEEQYF. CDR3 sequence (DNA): TGTGCCAGCAGTCCCCCGGGGGGGCCGGAAGAGCAGTACTTC.

The CDR3: CASSRDPTGGQYNSPLHF. In DNA, the CDR3 is TGTGCCAGCAGCAGAGATCCCACAGGGGGACAATATAATTCACCCCTCCACTTT. The chain carries TRBV7-8 and TRBJ1-6, with 8 bases matching TRBD1. CDR1 is SGHVS, CDR2 FQNEAQ, per germline. The CDR3 covers 18 residues. Trimming took 5 bases from V and 4 from J; bases not matched to a gene: 13.

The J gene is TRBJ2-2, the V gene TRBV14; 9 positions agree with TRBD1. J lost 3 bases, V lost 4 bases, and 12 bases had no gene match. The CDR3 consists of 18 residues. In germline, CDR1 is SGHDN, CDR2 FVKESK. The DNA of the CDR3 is TGTGCCAGCAGCCTCCTGAAGGCCGGGACAGGGTACACCGGGGAGCTGTTTTTT. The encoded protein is CASSLLKAGTGYTGELFF.